Presented here are 7 T cell receptor beta chains from one specimen sequenced in a study of response to subunit inactivated influenza vaccine. TCRdb passed the RT-PCR reads through MiXCR, listing each CDR3 protein once. The sample holds around 200,000 distinct CDR3 sequences, roughly 12% seen once. The same data also contributed to another study, on T cells expressing NK-cell markers. From that paper: Generation of TCR beta cDNA was performed by 5'RACE template switching incorporating UMIs.

The input for sequencing was CD8+ T cells sorted from PBMCs, taken about 13 days after vaccination. The receptors here all came from a man aged 45-60 years who received an inactivated influenza vaccine.

The rearrangement links TRBV19 to TRBJ2-7; possibly TRBD1 for D (6 bases). Germline V gives CDR1 LNHDA, CDR2 SQIVND (reference sequence). V lost 5 bases and J 3 bases, leaving 17 bases between the germline ends. The CDR3 runs 15 residues. The DNA for the CDR3 is TGTGCCAGTAGTGCCACAGGGTTCCAGGACTACGAGCAGTACTTC. The encoded protein is CASSATGFQDYEQYF.

About this clonotype: This may be a read error, as it is one base from a much larger clone. This chain joins TRBV29-1 and TRBJ1-1; weak D call: TRBD1 (5 bases). Germline values: CDR1 SQVTM, CDR2 ANQGSEA. This CDR3 region has 14 residues. Trimming removed 1 base from V and 5 bases from J, with 14 bases in between. The CDR3 DNA reads TGCAGCGTTGAAGTGGAGGTGGCAGGGACTGAAGCTTTCTTT. Its translation is CSVEVEVAGTEAFF.

V is TRBV28 and J is TRBJ2-3; TRBD1 matches 7 bases. With V trimmed by 2 bases and J by 2 bases, 4 bases remained unmatched. Germline V lookup: CDR1 MDHEN, CDR2 SYDVKM. The CDR3 runs to 15 residues. Written as DNA, the CDR3 is TGTGCCAGCAGTTTACTAGGACAGGTCACAGATACGCAGTATTTT. Translated: CASSLLGQVTDTQYF.

The V call is TRBV24-1, the J call TRBJ2-1; either TRBD1 or TRBD2 may supply D (5 bases each). This CDR3 spans 15 amino acids. CDR1 KGHDR and CDR2 SFDVKD come from the germline V gene. Deletions cut 0 bases from V and 7 bases from J, with 12 bases between. The CDR3 loop reads CATSDLYGTENEQFF. In nucleotides, the CDR3 is TGTGCCACCAGTGATTTGTACGGGACCGAGAATGAGCAGTTCTTC.

A few counts support this clonotype. This sequence joins TRBV13 and TRBJ2-2; 8 nucleotides line up with TRBD1. Per germline, CDR1 PRHDT and CDR2 FYEKMQ (reference sequence). The CDR3 has 15 amino acids. The V segment lost 6 bases and the J segment 4 bases; nucleotides outside the gene matches: 7. The CDR3 loop reads CASRETGVGTGELFF. CDR3 bases: TGTGCCAGCAGAGAGACAGGGGTCGGCACCGGGGAGCTGTTTTTT.

This chain uses TRBV10-3 with TRBJ1-2; 7 bases align to TRBD1. CDR1 is ENHRY, CDR2 SYGVKD, per germline. The CDR3 extends over 15 amino acids. V shed 6 bases and J 8 bases; nucleotides not matched to a gene: 15. The CDR3 protein is CAISPPGQPMRGYTF. The DNA of the CDR3 is TGTGCCATCAGCCCTCCGGGACAGCCTATGAGGGGCTACACCTTC.

This chain links TRBV7-8 with TRBJ2-1; 8 bases map to TRBD2. Germline CDR1 SGHVS, CDR2 FQNEAQ. The J segment lost 10 bases and the V segment lost 4 bases, leaving 6 bases of the junction unmatched. CDR3 length equals 13 residues. This CDR3 is CASSSLAGWEQFF. The CDR3 DNA reads as TGTGCCAGCAGCTCTTTAGCGGGGTGGGAGCAGTTCTTC. Looking up the rest from reference TRBV7-8 and TRBJ2-1 gives the full variable domain: GAGVSQSPRYKVAKRGQDVALRCDPISGHVSLFWYQQALGQGPEFLTYFQNEAQLDKSGLPSDRFFAERPEGSVSTLKIQRTQQEDSAVYLCASSSLAGWEQFFGPGTRLTVL.